This passage covers 7 T cell receptor beta chains from one sample sequenced in a study of metastatic and nonmetastatic thyroid tumors. Until they underwent thyroid surgery, no patient had received any treatment. MiXCR was used by TCRdb to re-call the PCR reads. Here the sample spans around 14,000 clones, roughly 4% being singletons. Sample: tumor tissue. These receptor sequences come from a female donor with papillary thyroid cancer or a benign thyroid nodule (not recorded which). Some clones in this sample may be carry-over from other donors' samples.

The rearrangement uses TRBV6-5 and TRBJ2-2; D ambiguous. Trimming took 4 bases from V and 4 from J, leaving 1 base between them. The CDR3 loop spans 11 amino acids. In germline, CDR1 is MNHEY, CDR2 SVGAGI. The CDR3 DNA reads TGTGCCAGCAGTTCCACCGGGGAGCTGTTTTTT. This encodes CASSSTGELFF.

The V gene is TRBV6-1, the J gene TRBJ2-7; D is perhaps TRBD1 or TRBD2 (6 bases each). The CDR3 runs to 10 residues. Trimming removed 10 bases at V and 7 bases at J, with 11 bases between. Per the germline V gene, CDR1 is MNHNS and CDR2 is SASEGT. The CDR3 coding sequence is TGTGCCACCGGAGGGGGAGAGCAGTACTTC. Protein sequence: CATGGGEQYF.

The CDR3 sequence: CASTMGGAGPETQYF. CDR3 DNA: TGTGCCAGCACCATGGGCGGGGCAGGGCCGGAGACCCAGTACTTC. The chain combines TRBV2 with TRBJ2-5; D may be TRBD2 (6 bases). This CDR3 has 15 residues. Trimming left V 7 bases short and J 5 bases short, with 20 bases between. Germline V gene data show CDR1 as SNHLY and CDR2 as FYNNEI.

This clone came up a few times. This sequence joins TRBV6-6 and TRBJ2-2; 7 positions agree with TRBD2. The CDR3 sequence is 17 residues long. V was clipped by 0 bases and J by 0 bases; unmatched bases: 4. Germline lookup yields CDR1 MNHNY and CDR2 SVGAGI (reference sequence). This chain's CDR3 is CASSYSGRGSNTGELFF. CDR3 bases: TGTGCCAGCAGTTACTCGGGGCGGGGGTCGAACACCGGGGAGCTGTTTTTT.

The rearrangement links TRBV20-1 to TRBJ1-6; 7 positions match TRBD1. The CDR3 runs 15 residues. V shed 3 bases and J 2 bases; nucleotides not matched to a gene: 4. Germline CDR1 DFQATT, CDR2 SNEGSKA (reference sequence). The CDR3 coding sequence is TGCAGTGCTAGGGCGGGACAGACCTATAATTCACCCCTCCACTTT. It translates to CSARAGQTYNSPLHF.

This clone occurred a few times. The CDR3 here is CASSPRTGDFADTQYF. CDR3 DNA sequence: TGTGCCAGCAGCCCCAGGACAGGGGATTTCGCAGATACGCAGTATTTT. V usage is TRBV9 and J usage is TRBJ2-3, with TRBD1 matching over 9 bases. This CDR3 has 16 amino acids. V lost 4 bases, J lost 4 bases, and 10 bases stayed unmatched. CDR1 and CDR2 from the germline V gene are SGDLS and YYNGEE.

This clone appeared a few times. The chain employs TRBV7-9 and TRBJ2-2, with TRBD1 matching 7 bases. The CDR3 extends over 14 amino acids. CDR1 is SEHNR and CDR2 is FQNEAQ in the germline V gene (reference sequence). Trimming removed 5 bases from V and 6 bases from J; junction bases left unmatched: 6. The CDR3 coding sequence is TGTGCCAGCAGCCCGACAGGGATCCCCGGGGAGCTGTTTTTT. It encodes CASSPTGIPGELFF.